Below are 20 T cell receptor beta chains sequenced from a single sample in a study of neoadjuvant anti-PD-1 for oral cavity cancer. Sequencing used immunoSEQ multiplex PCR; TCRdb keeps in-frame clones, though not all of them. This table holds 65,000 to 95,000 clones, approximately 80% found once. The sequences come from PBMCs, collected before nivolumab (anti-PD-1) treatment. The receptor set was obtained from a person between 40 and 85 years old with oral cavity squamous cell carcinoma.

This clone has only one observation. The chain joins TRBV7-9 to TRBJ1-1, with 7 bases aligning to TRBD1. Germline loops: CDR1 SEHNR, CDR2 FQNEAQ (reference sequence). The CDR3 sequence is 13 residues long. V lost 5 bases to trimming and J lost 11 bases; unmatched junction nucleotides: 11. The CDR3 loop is CASSQGDPRAAFF. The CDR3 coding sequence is TGTGCCAGCAGCCAGGGGGACCCCAGGGCGGCTTTCTTT.

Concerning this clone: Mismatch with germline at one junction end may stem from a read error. CDR3 nucleotide sequence: TGTGCCAGCAGCTCCGGGACAGGAGGCCAAATGAGCTTC. Protein product: CASSSGTGGQMSF. The chain carries TRBV7-9 and TRBJ2-7, with 8 bases fitting TRBD1. Germline V gene sequence: CDR1 SEHNR, CDR2 FQNEAQ (reference sequence). This CDR3 spans 13 amino acids.

This CDR3 is CAISESIAGFQLRYEQYF. The CDR3 DNA reads TGTGCCATCAGTGAGTCGATCGCGGGGTTTCAGCTACGCTACGAGCAGTACTTC. The V gene is TRBV10-3, the J gene TRBJ2-7, with a weak D call TRBD2 (6 bases). Germline V gene sequence: CDR1 ENHRY, CDR2 SYGVKD. V was shortened by 0 bases and J by 3 bases, with 21 bases between the two germline ends. The CDR3 is 18 amino acids.

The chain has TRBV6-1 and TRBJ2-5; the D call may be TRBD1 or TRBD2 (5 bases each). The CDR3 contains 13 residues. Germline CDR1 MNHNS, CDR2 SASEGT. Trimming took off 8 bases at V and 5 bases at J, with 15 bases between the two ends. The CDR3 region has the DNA TGTGCCAGCTCCCTGTGGGGACGGGAGACCCAGTACTTC. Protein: CASSLWGRETQYF.

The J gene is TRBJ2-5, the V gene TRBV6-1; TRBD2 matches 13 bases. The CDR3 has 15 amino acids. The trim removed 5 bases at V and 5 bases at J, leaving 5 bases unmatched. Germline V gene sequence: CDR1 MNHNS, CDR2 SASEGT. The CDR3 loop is CASSFGLAGDETQYF. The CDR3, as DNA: TGTGCCAGCAGTTTCGGACTAGCGGGAGACGAGACCCAGTACTTC.

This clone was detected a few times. Written as DNA, the CDR3 is TGCAGTGCTAGGATGAACACTGAAGCTTTCTTT. It encodes CSARMNTEAFF. The chain is built from TRBV20-1 and TRBJ1-1; D uncertain. Germline V gives CDR1 DFQATT, CDR2 SNEGSKA (reference sequence). CDR3 length equals 11 residues. V was clipped by 3 bases and J by 0 bases, with 2 bases between them.

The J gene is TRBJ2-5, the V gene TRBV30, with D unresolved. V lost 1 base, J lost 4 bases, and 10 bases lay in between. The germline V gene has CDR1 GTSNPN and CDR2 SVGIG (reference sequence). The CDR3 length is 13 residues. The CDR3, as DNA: TGTGCCTGGAGTGGGCCAGGCGGAGAGACCCAGTACTTC. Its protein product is CAWSGPGGETQYF.

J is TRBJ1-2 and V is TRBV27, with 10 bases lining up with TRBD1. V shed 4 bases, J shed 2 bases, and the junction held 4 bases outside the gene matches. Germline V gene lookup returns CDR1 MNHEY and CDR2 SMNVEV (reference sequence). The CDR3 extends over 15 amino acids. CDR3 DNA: TGTGCCAGCAGTTCTCCGGGACAGGGGAACTATGGCTACACCTTC. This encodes CASSSPGQGNYGYTF.

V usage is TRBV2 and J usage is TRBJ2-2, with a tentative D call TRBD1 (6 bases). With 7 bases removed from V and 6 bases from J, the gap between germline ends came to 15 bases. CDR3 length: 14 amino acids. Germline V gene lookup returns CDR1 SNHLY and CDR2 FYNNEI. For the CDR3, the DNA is TGTGCCAGCAAAACAGGGCCAAGGCCCGGGGAGCTGTTTTTT. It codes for CASKTGPRPGELFF.

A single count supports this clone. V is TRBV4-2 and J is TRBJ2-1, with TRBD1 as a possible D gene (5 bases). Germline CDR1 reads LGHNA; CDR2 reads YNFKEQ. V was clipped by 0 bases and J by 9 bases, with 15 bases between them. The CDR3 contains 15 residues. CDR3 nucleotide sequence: TGTGCCAGCAGCCAAGATCAGGGCAGGGTGGGTGAGCAGTTCTTC. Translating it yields CASSQDQGRVGEQFF.

CDR3 amino acids: CASSYGTGATDTQYF. In DNA, the CDR3 is TGTGCCAGCAGTTACGGGACAGGGGCCACAGATACGCAGTATTTT. The rearrangement joins TRBV6-5 to TRBJ2-3; the match to TRBD1 covers 10 bases. This CDR3 has 15 amino acids. V lost 2 bases, J lost 2 bases, and 1 base stayed unmatched. The germline gives CDR1 MNHEY, CDR2 SVGAGI.

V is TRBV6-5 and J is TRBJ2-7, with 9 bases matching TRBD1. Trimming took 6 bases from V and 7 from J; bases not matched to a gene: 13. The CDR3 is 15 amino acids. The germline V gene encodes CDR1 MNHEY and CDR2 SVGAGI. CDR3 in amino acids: CASSRRTGAPSEQYF. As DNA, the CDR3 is TGTGCCAGCAGCCGACGGACAGGGGCTCCTAGTGAGCAGTACTTC.

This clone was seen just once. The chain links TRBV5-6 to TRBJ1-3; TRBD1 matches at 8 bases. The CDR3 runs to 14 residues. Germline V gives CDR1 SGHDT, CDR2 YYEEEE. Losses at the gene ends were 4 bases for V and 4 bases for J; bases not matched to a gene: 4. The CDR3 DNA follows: TGTGCCAGCAGCATCAGGGGGCAAGGAAACACCATATATTTT. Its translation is CASSIRGQGNTIYF.

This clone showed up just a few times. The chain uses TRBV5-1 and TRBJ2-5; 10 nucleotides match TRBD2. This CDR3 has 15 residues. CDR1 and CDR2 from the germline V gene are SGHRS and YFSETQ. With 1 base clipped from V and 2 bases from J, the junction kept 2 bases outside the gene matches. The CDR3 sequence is CASSLPSGRQETQYF. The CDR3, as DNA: TGCGCCAGCAGCTTGCCTAGCGGGAGACAAGAGACCCAGTACTTC. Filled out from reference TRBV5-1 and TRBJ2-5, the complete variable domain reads KAGVTQTPRYLIKTRGQQVTLSCSPISGHRSVSWYQQTPGQGLQFLFEYFSETQRNKGNFPGRFSGRQFSNSRSEMNVSTLELGDSALYLCASSLPSGRQETQYFGPGTRLLVL.

The CDR3 is CAISEPGQGGSEQYF. The CDR3, as DNA: TGTGCCATCAGTGAGCCCGGACAGGGGGGTTCCGAGCAGTACTTC. The chain employs TRBV10-3 and TRBJ2-7, with 10 nucleotides matching TRBD1. The germline V gene encodes CDR1 ENHRY and CDR2 SYGVKD. The V segment lost 2 bases and the J segment 6 bases; nucleotides outside the gene matches: 7. The CDR3 totals 15 residues.

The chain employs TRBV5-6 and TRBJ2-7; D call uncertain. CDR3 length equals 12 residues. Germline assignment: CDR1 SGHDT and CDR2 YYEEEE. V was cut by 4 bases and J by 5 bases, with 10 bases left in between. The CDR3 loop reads CASSGRSDEQYF. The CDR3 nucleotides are TGTGCCAGCAGCGGAAGAAGTGACGAGCAGTACTTC.

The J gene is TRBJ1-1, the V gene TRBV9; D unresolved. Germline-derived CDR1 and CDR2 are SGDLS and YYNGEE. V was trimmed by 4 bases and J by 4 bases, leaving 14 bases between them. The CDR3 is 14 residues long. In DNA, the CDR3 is TGTGCCAGCAGCATCAGCCAGGTGGGCACTGAAGCTTTCTTT. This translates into CASSISQVGTEAFF. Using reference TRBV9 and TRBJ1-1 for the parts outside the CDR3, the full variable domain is DSGVTQTPKHLITATGQRVTLRCSPRSGDLSVYWYQQSLDQGLQFLIQYYNGEERAKGNILERFSAQQFPDLHSELNLSSLELGDSALYFCASSISQVGTEAFFGQGTRLTVV.

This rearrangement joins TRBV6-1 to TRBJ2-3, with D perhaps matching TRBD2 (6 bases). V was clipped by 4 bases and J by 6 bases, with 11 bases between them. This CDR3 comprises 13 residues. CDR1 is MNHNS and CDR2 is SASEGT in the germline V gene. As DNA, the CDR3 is TGTGCCAGCAGTGGACTAGTCCCCGATACGCAGTATTTT. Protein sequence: CASSGLVPDTQYF.

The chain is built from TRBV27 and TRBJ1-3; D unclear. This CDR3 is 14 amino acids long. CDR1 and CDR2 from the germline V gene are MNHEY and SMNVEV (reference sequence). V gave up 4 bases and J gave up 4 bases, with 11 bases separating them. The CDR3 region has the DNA TGTGCCAGCAGTTCCATGGACGCCGGAAACACCATATATTTT. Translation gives CASSSMDAGNTIYF.

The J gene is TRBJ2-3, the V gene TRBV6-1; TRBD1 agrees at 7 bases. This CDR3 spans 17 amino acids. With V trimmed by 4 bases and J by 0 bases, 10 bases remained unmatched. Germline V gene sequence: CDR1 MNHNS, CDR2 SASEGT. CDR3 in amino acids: CASSATLTGTSTDTQYF. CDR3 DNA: TGTGCCAGCAGTGCGACACTGACAGGGACAAGCACAGATACGCAGTATTTT.